A single sample is the source of the 3 T cell receptor beta chains below, sequenced in a study of memory CD4+ T cells and cytomegalovirus serostatus. Clones were read by immunoSEQ multiplex PCR, and TCRdb kept only the in-frame ones, dropping some. The sample shows about 100,000 clones, approximately 80% of them seen only once. Single viable CD3+CD4+CD8-CD45RO+ cells were sorted as the memory CD4+ T cells. The sequenced material came from memory CD4+ T cells from blood. These receptors originate from an adult in good health and CMV-seropositive.

The chain has TRBV5-5 and TRBJ1-1; D is undetermined. This CDR3 has 12 residues. Per the germline V gene, CDR1 is SGHKS and CDR2 is YYEKEE (reference sequence). V dropped 4 bases and J dropped 1 base, with 5 bases sitting between them. The chain's CDR3 is CASSKQNTEAFF. The CDR3 DNA is TGTGCCAGCAGCAAGCAGAACACTGAAGCTTTCTTT.

The chain joins TRBV14 to TRBJ1-2, with D perhaps matching TRBD1 (5 bases). Trimming left V 0 bases short and J 4 bases short, with 9 bases between. The CDR3 sequence is 14 residues long. The germline V gene has CDR1 SGHDN and CDR2 FVKESK. The CDR3 sequence is CASSQDGAFYGYTF. Written as DNA, the CDR3 is TGTGCCAGCAGCCAAGATGGGGCGTTCTATGGCTACACCTTC.

This chain links TRBV28 with TRBJ2-7; 9 bases are a match to TRBD1. J gave up 2 bases and V 5 bases, and 7 bases lay outside the gene matches. The CDR3 covers 15 residues. Germline loops: CDR1 MDHEN, CDR2 SYDVKM. As DNA, the CDR3 is TGTGCCAGCAGTCTACCGGGACAGGGAACCTACGAGCAGTACTTC. Protein sequence: CASSLPGQGTYEQYF.